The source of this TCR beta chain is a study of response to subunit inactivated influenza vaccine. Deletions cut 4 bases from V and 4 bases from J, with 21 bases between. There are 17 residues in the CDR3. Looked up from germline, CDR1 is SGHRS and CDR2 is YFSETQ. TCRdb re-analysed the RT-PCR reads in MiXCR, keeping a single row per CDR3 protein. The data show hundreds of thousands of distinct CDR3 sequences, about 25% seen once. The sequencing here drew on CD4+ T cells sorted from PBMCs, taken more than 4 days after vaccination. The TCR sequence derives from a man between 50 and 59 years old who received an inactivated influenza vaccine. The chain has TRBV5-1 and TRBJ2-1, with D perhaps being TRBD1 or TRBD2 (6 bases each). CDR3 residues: CASSAGQPPLGYNEQFF. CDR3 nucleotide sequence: TGCGCCAGCAGCGCGGGACAACCCCCTTTGGGATACAATGAGCAGTTCTTC.